The 2 T cell receptor beta chains presented below share a single source sample, sequenced in a study of CD8 T cells in Susac syndrome. Random hexamers were used to reverse transcribe an amount of roughly 0.45 to 1 ug RNA. TCRdb reprocessed the immunoSEQ multiplex PCR reads with MiXCR, giving one entry per CDR3 protein. The table lists about 200,000 distinct CDR3 sequences, 95% of them singletons, with around 0.082% in the top ten. Specimen: CD4+ T cells from PBMCs. These TCRs come from a human donor with multiple sclerosis.

This chain's CDR3 is CASSYQPQHF. The DNA for the CDR3 is TGTGCCAGCAGCTATCAGCCCCAGCATTTT. The rearrangement joins TRBV5-6 to TRBJ1-5; D remains unclear. The V gene lost 3 bases and the J gene lost 5 bases, with 0 bases spanning the gap. Germline CDR1 SGHDT, CDR2 YYEEEE. This CDR3 is built from 10 residues. The variable domain in full, with the rest retrieved from reference TRBV5-6 and TRBJ1-5, is DAGVTQSPTHLIKTRGQQVTLRCSPKSGHDTVSWYQQALGQGPQFIFQYYEEEERQRGNFPDRFSGHQFPNYSSELNVNALLLGDSALYLCASSYQPQHFGDGTRLSIL.

The rearrangement uses TRBV29-1 and TRBJ1-4; a weak D match, TRBD1 (5 bases). V was pared by 4 bases and J by 1 base, with 10 bases between. The CDR3 is 14 amino acids. Germline CDR1 and CDR2: SQVTM and ANQGSEA. The CDR3: CSVVGGETNEKLFF. The CDR3 DNA follows: TGCAGCGTTGTTGGGGGGGAAACTAATGAAAAACTGTTTTTT.